Below, 30 T cell receptor beta chains from the same sample are listed, as sequenced in a study of blood T cell repertoires in COVID-19. TCRdb's table, derived via immunoSEQ multiplex PCR, lists solely in-frame clones and lacks some. Of a few hundred thousand clones in the sample, around 90% were seen once. The sample was PBMCs or T cells enriched from blood (not recorded which). The receptors originated from a woman aged 18-35 years with acute COVID-19.

J is TRBJ2-1 and V is TRBV5-1; 13 positions match TRBD2. From germline, CDR1 is SGHRS and CDR2 YFSETQ. The trim removed 4 bases at V and 6 bases at J, leaving 4 bases unmatched. The CDR3 runs to 15 residues. The CDR3 loop is CASSAGLAGFNEQFF. The DNA for the CDR3 is TGCGCCAGCAGCGCGGGACTAGCGGGATTCAATGAGCAGTTCTTC.

The gene calls are TRBV5-1 and TRBJ1-1; D unclear. CDR3 length: 14 amino acids. Per the germline V gene, CDR1 is SGHRS and CDR2 is YFSETQ. With 3 bases removed from V and 3 bases from J, the gap between germline ends came to 12 bases. CDR3 in amino acids: CASSWTRDYTEAFF. CDR3 sequence (DNA): TGCGCCAGCAGCTGGACGAGGGATTACACTGAAGCTTTCTTT.

The gene calls are TRBV7-9 and TRBJ2-7; D possibly corresponds to TRBD1 (6 bases). Trimming left V 5 bases short and J 6 bases short, with 14 bases between. CDR1 is SEHNR and CDR2 is FQNEAQ in the germline V gene (reference sequence). The CDR3 is 13 amino acids. This chain's CDR3 is CASSLQGTSEQYF. The CDR3 region has the DNA TGTGCCAGCAGCCTACAGGGTACCAGCGAGCAGTACTTC.

This chain links TRBV19 with TRBJ1-2; 10 bases align to TRBD1. The V gene end was trimmed by 2 bases and the J gene end by 3 bases; junction bases not matched to a gene: 3. The CDR3 runs to 15 residues. Germline V gene lookup returns CDR1 LNHDA and CDR2 SQIVND (reference sequence). The CDR3 region is CASSILTGGDYGYTF. The CDR3 bases are TGTGCCAGTAGTATATTGACAGGGGGCGACTATGGCTACACCTTC.

This chain connects TRBV7-3 to TRBJ2-1, with 12 bases fitting TRBD2. The junction had 14 bases not matched to a gene; V was cut back by 5 bases and J by 9 bases. Germline CDR1 reads SGHTA; CDR2 reads FQGTGA. The CDR3 consists of 17 residues. The CDR3 sequence: CASSLSGQTSGRIEQFF. The CDR3 DNA follows: TGTGCCAGCAGCCTTAGCGGTCAGACTAGCGGGAGAATTGAGCAGTTCTTC.

A single count supports this clone. The chain joins TRBV15 to TRBJ1-6; 7 nucleotides match TRBD1. The CDR3 is 16 residues long. The germline gives CDR1 LNHNV, CDR2 YYDKDF (reference sequence). V trimming: 0 bases; J trimming: 9 bases; junction bases outside the gene matches: 8. CDR3 sequence reads: CATSRERNQGGSPLHF. CDR3 bases: TGTGCCACCAGCAGAGAAAGGAATCAGGGGGGTTCACCCCTCCACTTT.

This clone occurred a few times. The chain uses TRBV7-2 and TRBJ2-7; TRBD2 matches at 9 bases. The J segment lost 1 base and the V segment lost 5 bases, leaving 6 bases of the junction unmatched. The germline V gene has CDR1 SGHTA and CDR2 FQGNSA. The CDR3 length is 15 residues. The CDR3 loop is CASSPWTSESYEQYF. DNA of the CDR3: TGTGCCAGCAGCCCTTGGACTAGCGAATCCTACGAGCAGTACTTC.

The chain is built from TRBV7-8 and TRBJ2-7; D ambiguous. The V gene's germline CDR1 is SGHVS and CDR2 FQNEAQ. The V end lost 0 bases, the J end lost 3 bases, and 9 bases lay between the germline ends. The CDR3 has 14 amino acids. CDR3 DNA sequence: TGTGCCAGCAGCTTAGCCGACAAAGGCTACGAGCAGTACTTC. Protein product: CASSLADKGYEQYF. Full variable domain (outside the CDR3, taken from reference TRBV7-8 and TRBJ2-7): GAGVSQSPRYKVAKRGQDVALRCDPISGHVSLFWYQQALGQGPEFLTYFQNEAQLDKSGLPSDRFFAERPEGSVSTLKIQRTQQEDSAVYLCASSLADKGYEQYFGPGTRLTVT.

The chain links TRBV5-6 to TRBJ2-5; the D gene is possibly TRBD2 (6 bases). Germline-derived CDR1 and CDR2 are SGHDT and YYEEEE. CDR3 length: 17 residues. V dropped 2 bases and J dropped 1 base, with 18 bases sitting between them. The CDR3, as DNA: TGTGCCAGCAGCTTAGGCGTTGGTAGACTAGTCCAAGAGACCCAGTACTTC. It yields the protein CASSLGVGRLVQETQYF.

The chain is built from TRBV18 and TRBJ2-2; TRBD1 matches at 8 bases. The CDR3 extends over 16 amino acids. Germline CDR1 is KGHSH and CDR2 is LQKENI. Trimming took 6 bases from V and 4 from J; bases not matched to a gene: 10. CDR3 DNA sequence: TGTGCCAGCTCCCCGATCGGACAGGGAGGCACCGGGGAGCTGTTTTTT. It is translated as CASSPIGQGGTGELFF.

The chain employs TRBV13 and TRBJ2-7, with TRBD2 identical over 13 bases. The CDR3 consists of 14 residues. CDR1 and CDR2 (germline): PRHDT, FYEKMQ (reference sequence). J gave up 5 bases and V 5 bases, and 3 bases lay outside the gene matches. The chain's CDR3 is CASSPTSGRDEQYF. The CDR3 nucleotides are TGTGCCAGCAGCCCAACTAGCGGGAGGGACGAGCAGTACTTC.

The J gene is TRBJ1-2, the V gene TRBV6-5, with TRBD1 matching over 12 bases. Per the germline V gene, CDR1 is MNHEY and CDR2 is SVGAGI. V trimming: 0 bases; J trimming: 8 bases; junction bases outside the gene matches: 7. The CDR3 is made up of 16 amino acids. The DNA of the CDR3 is TGTGCCAGCAGTTACTCCGGGACAGGGGGCTATTTAGGCTACACCTTC. Residues: CASSYSGTGGYLGYTF.

V usage is TRBV28 and J usage is TRBJ2-3; D might be TRBD2 (6 bases). CDR1 and CDR2 from the germline V gene are MDHEN and SYDVKM. V shed 5 bases and J shed 6 bases, with 15 bases lying between them. The CDR3 spans 14 residues. CDR3 amino acids: CASSPRGGTDTQYF. CDR3 nucleotide sequence: TGTGCCAGCAGTCCCCGGGGCGGGACTGATACGCAGTATTTT.

This clone was recorded only once. The CDR3 sequence: CASSTTGANTGELFF. DNA of the CDR3: TGTGCCAGCAGCACAACAGGGGCGAACACCGGGGAGCTGTTTTTT. The rearrangement links TRBV7-9 to TRBJ2-2; the match to TRBD1 covers 7 bases. The CDR3 consists of 15 residues. Germline V gene data show CDR1 as SEHNR and CDR2 as FQNEAQ (reference sequence). The trim removed 5 bases at V and 0 bases at J, leaving 3 bases unmatched.

V and J are TRBV4-1 and TRBJ2-3; 10 bases align to TRBD2. With 3 bases clipped from V and 3 bases from J, the junction kept 3 bases outside the gene matches. Looked up from germline, CDR1 is MGHRA and CDR2 is YSYEKL. The CDR3 covers 15 residues. CDR3 sequence (DNA): TGCGCCAGCAGCCAGGGACTAGCGAAGACAGATACGCAGTATTTT. It specifies CASSQGLAKTDTQYF.

The chain uses TRBV19 and TRBJ1-1; 7 bases fit TRBD1. CDR3 length: 14 residues. V was pared by 7 bases and J by 3 bases, with 8 bases of the junction left unmatched. The germline gives CDR1 LNHDA, CDR2 SQIVND (reference sequence). The CDR3 region is CASNWRGLHTEAFF. Written as DNA, the CDR3 is TGTGCCAGTAATTGGAGGGGGCTTCACACTGAAGCTTTCTTT.

The rearrangement links TRBV5-4 to TRBJ1-2, with D perhaps TRBD1 (5 bases). This CDR3 contains 14 residues. The germline CDR1 and CDR2 sequences are SGHNT and YYREEE (reference sequence). V lost 1 base and J lost 4, with 11 bases in between. CDR3 DNA sequence: TGTGCCAGCAGCTTGAGGGGATCCTTCTATGGCTACACCTTC. It translates to CASSLRGSFYGYTF.

The chain is built from TRBV28 and TRBJ1-5, with TRBD1 matching over 8 bases. This CDR3 contains 14 residues. Looked up from germline, CDR1 is MDHEN and CDR2 is SYDVKM. Losses at the gene ends were 7 bases for V and 1 base for J; bases not matched to a gene: 3. The CDR3 sequence: CASKGQVSNQPQHF. In DNA form, the CDR3 reads TGTGCCAGCAAGGGACAGGTGAGCAATCAGCCCCAGCATTTT. Supplemented by reference TRBV28 and TRBJ1-5, the full variable domain reads DVKVTQSSRYLVKRTGEKVFLECVQDMDHENMFWYRQDPGLGLRLIYFSYDVKMKEKGDIPEGYSVSREKKERFSLILESASTNQTSMYLCASKGQVSNQPQHFGDGTRLSIL.

This rearrangement joins TRBV27 to TRBJ1-1; 9 bases line up with TRBD1. V shed 5 bases, J shed 3 bases, and the junction held 4 bases outside the gene matches. The CDR3 totals 14 residues. Germline loops: CDR1 MNHEY, CDR2 SMNVEV (reference sequence). CDR3 in amino acids: CASSPWTGDTEAFF. CDR3 bases: TGTGCCAGCAGTCCTTGGACAGGGGACACTGAAGCTTTCTTT.

This sequence joins TRBV18 and TRBJ1-1; weak D call: TRBD1 (6 bases). The CDR3 loop spans 16 amino acids. The germline V gene has CDR1 KGHSH and CDR2 LQKENI. The germline V and J ends were trimmed by 1 base and 5 bases, with 17 bases remaining between them. CDR3 protein: CASSPLGPGVGTEAFF. In DNA, the CDR3 is TGTGCCAGCTCACCACTGGGGCCAGGGGTAGGGACTGAAGCTTTCTTT.

The gene calls are TRBV5-5 and TRBJ2-2; the D is unclear. The CDR3 is 11 amino acids. CDR1 is SGHKS, CDR2 YYEKEE, per germline (reference sequence). V lost 4 bases, J lost 6 bases, and 4 bases lay in between. The CDR3 nucleotides read TGTGCCAGCAGCCATGCCGGGGAGCTGTTTTTT. Protein: CASSHAGELFF. Full variable domain (remainder filled in from reference TRBV5-5 and TRBJ2-2): DAGVTQSPTHLIKTRGQQVTLRCSPISGHKSVSWYQQVLGQGPQFIFQYYEKEERGRGNFPDRFSARQFPNYSSELNVNALLLGDSALYLCASSHAGELFFGEGSRLTVL.

The J gene is TRBJ2-7, the V gene TRBV5-4; maybe TRBD2 (6 bases). The germline gives CDR1 SGHNT, CDR2 YYREEE (reference sequence). The CDR3 loop spans 14 amino acids. V was shortened by 10 bases and J by 6 bases, with 23 bases between the two germline ends. CDR3 in amino acids: CAWGGERTGVEQYF. The CDR3 DNA reads TGTGCCTGGGGCGGGGAACGTACGGGGGTCGAGCAGTACTTC.

The J gene is TRBJ1-2, the V gene TRBV29-1; D is ambiguous. The CDR3 spans 14 residues. CDR1 SQVTM and CDR2 ANQGSEA come from the germline V gene. Between the trimmed V and J ends, which lost 3 bases and 4 bases, there was a span of 15 bases. CDR3 DNA sequence: TGCAGCGTTGACTATCGACCTAGCCCCTATGGCTACACCTTC. It translates to CSVDYRPSPYGYTF.

The V call is TRBV7-9, the J call TRBJ1-1; 8 nucleotides align to TRBD1. V dropped 5 bases and J dropped 3; count of bases not matched to a gene: 8. This CDR3 is 15 amino acids long. The V gene's germline CDR1 is SEHNR and CDR2 FQNEAQ (reference sequence). The CDR3 DNA follows: TGTGCCAGCAGCCAGTTAGACAGGGGACACACTGAAGCTTTCTTT. Translated, it gives CASSQLDRGHTEAFF. The variable domain in full, with the rest retrieved from reference TRBV7-9 and TRBJ1-1, is DTGVSQNPRHKITKRGQNVTFRCDPISEHNRLYWYRQTLGQGPEFLTYFQNEAQLEKSRLLSDRFSAERPKGSFSTLEIQRTEQGDSAMYLCASSQLDRGHTEAFFGQGTRLTVV.

In this sample, this clone turned up a few times. The chain links TRBV5-1 to TRBJ2-3; 8 bases align to TRBD2. CDR1 is SGHRS and CDR2 is YFSETQ in the germline V gene. The J segment lost 1 base and the V segment lost 0 bases, leaving 13 bases of the junction unmatched. The CDR3 has 19 residues. The CDR3 is CASSLDSGSIVFGTDTQYF. Written as DNA, the CDR3 is TGCGCCAGCAGCTTGGACAGCGGGAGTATTGTTTTCGGCACAGATACGCAGTATTTT.

The CDR3: CAISTDVLASGNEQFF. The DNA for the CDR3 is TGTGCCATCAGCACTGACGTGTTGGCTAGCGGGAATGAGCAGTTCTTC. V gene TRBV10-3 combines with J gene TRBJ2-1; 8 nucleotides align to TRBD2. Trimming took 6 bases from V and 7 from J; bases not matched to a gene: 14. CDR1 ENHRY and CDR2 SYGVKD come from the germline V gene. The CDR3 totals 16 residues.

Of note for this clone: One junction end does not reproduce the germline sequence, and a read error may be involved. The gene calls are TRBV2 and TRBJ2-5; D possibly corresponds to TRBD2 (6 bases). The germline CDR1 and CDR2 sequences are SNHLY and FYNNEI. CDR3 length equals 12 residues. The CDR3 protein is CASSDPGLRLDF. For the CDR3, the DNA is TGTGCCAGCAGTGACCCGGGACTCCGGCTGGACTTC.

The chain recombines TRBV28 with TRBJ2-7, with 9 bases identical to TRBD2. Germline loops: CDR1 MDHEN, CDR2 SYDVKM. The CDR3 sequence is 18 residues long. With 2 bases clipped from V and 2 bases from J, the junction kept 13 bases outside the gene matches. CDR3 protein: CASSLPLGGSGRAYEQYF. The CDR3 coding sequence is TGTGCCAGCAGTTTACCCCTCGGGGGTAGCGGGAGAGCCTACGAGCAGTACTTC.

The chain links TRBV25-1 to TRBJ2-5, with D possibly TRBD2 on 5 matching bases. Germline V gene data show CDR1 as MGHDK and CDR2 as SYGVNS. Trimming took off 1 base at V and 4 bases at J, with 7 bases between the two ends. The CDR3 sequence is 13 residues long. The CDR3 here is CASSESGRETQYF. CDR3 nucleotides: TGTGCCAGCAGTGAATCGGGAAGAGAGACCCAGTACTTC. The full variable domain, its missing parts supplied by reference TRBV25-1 and TRBJ2-5, is EADIYQTPRYLVIGTGKKITLECSQTMGHDKMYWYQQDPGMELHLIHYSYGVNSTEKGDLSSESTVSRIRTEHFPLTLESARPSHTSQYLCASSESGRETQYFGPGTRLLVL.

V and J are TRBV12-2 and TRBJ2-7; whether TRBD2, the table's D call, matches the DNA was not checked. TRBV12-2 is a known pseudogene. This CDR3 has 12 amino acids. The CDR3 protein is CASRLAYYEQYF. CDR3 nucleotides: TGTGCAAGTCGCTTAGCCTACTACGAGCAGTACTTC.